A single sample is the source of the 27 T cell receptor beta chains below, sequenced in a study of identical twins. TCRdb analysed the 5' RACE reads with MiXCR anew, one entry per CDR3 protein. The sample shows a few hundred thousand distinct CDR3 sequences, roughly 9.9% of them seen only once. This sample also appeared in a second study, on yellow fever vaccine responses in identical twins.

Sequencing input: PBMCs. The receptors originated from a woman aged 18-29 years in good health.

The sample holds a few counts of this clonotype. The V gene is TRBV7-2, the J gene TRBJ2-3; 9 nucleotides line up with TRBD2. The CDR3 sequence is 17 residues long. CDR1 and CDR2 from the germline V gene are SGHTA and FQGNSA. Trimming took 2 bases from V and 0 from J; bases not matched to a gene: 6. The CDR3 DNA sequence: TGTGCCAGCAGCTTATCTTCTAGCGGGACCAGCACAGATACGCAGTATTTT. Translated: CASSLSSSGTSTDTQYF. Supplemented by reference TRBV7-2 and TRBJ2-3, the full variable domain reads GAGVSQSPSNKVTEKGKDVELRCDPISGHTALYWYRQSLGQGLEFLIYFQGNSAPDKSGLPSDRFSAERTGGSVSTLTIQRTQQEDSAVYLCASSLSSSGTSTDTQYFGPGTRLTVL.

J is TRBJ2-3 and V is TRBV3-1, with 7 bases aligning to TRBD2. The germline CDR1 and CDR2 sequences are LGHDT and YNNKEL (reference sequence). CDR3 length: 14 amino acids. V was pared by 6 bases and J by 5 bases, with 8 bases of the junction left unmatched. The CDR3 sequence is CASSRTGRQDTQYF. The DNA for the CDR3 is TGTGCCAGCAGTCGAACCGGGAGGCAAGATACGCAGTATTTT.

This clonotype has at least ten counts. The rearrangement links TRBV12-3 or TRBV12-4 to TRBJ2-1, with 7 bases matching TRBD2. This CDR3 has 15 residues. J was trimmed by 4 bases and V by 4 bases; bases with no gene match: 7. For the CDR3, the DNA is TGTGCCAGCAGTTCTCCCTTGGGACTATACAATGAGCAGTTCTTC. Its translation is CASSSPLGLYNEQFF.

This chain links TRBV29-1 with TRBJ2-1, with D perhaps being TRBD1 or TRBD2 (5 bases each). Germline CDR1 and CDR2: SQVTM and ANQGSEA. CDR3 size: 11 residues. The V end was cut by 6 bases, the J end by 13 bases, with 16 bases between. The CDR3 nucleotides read TGCAGCGTAAACACCGGGACCTTCCAGTTCTTC. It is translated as CSVNTGTFQFF.

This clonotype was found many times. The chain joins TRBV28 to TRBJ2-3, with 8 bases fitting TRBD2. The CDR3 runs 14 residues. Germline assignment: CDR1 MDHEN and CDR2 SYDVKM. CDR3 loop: CATTRGGLTDTQYF. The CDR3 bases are TGTGCTACAACGCGCGGGGGGCTTACAGATACGCAGTATTTT.

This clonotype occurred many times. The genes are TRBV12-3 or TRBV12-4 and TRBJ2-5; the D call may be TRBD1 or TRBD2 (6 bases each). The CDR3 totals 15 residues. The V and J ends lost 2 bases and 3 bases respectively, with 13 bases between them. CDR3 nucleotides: TGTGCCAGCAGTTTAAGTCCGGGGGACAAAGAGACCCAGTACTTC. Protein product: CASSLSPGDKETQYF.

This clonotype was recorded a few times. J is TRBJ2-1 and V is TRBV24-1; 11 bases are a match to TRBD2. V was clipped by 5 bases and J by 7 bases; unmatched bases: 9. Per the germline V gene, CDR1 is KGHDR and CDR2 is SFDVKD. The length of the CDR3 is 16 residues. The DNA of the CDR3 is TGTGCCACCAGTGCTTTAGCGGGGGGGCCGGGGAATGAGCAGTTCTTC. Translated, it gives CATSALAGGPGNEQFF.

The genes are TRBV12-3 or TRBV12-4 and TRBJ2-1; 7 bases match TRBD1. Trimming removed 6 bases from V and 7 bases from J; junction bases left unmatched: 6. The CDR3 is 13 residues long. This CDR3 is CASSPTGRNEQFF. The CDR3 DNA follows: TGTGCCAGCAGCCCGACAGGGCGGAATGAGCAGTTCTTC.

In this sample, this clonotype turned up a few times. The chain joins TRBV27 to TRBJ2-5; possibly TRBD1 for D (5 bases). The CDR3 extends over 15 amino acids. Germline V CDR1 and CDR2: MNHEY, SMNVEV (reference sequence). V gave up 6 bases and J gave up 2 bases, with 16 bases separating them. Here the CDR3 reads CASRPDMTIQETQYF. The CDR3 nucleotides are TGTGCCAGCAGACCGGACATGACGATACAAGAGACCCAGTACTTC.

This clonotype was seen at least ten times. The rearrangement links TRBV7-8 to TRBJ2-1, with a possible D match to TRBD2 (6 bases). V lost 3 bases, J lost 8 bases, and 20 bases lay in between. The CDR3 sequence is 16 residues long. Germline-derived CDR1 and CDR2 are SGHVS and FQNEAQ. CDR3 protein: CASSLEGGRVWDEQFF. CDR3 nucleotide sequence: TGTGCCAGCAGCTTGGAGGGAGGCAGGGTCTGGGATGAGCAGTTCTTC.

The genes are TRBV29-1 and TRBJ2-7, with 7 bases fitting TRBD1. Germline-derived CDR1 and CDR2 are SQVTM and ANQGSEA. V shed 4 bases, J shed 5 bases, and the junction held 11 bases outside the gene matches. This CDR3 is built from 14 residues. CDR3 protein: CSVVTPTGLDEQYF. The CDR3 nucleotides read TGCAGCGTTGTAACCCCGACAGGGTTAGACGAGCAGTACTTC.

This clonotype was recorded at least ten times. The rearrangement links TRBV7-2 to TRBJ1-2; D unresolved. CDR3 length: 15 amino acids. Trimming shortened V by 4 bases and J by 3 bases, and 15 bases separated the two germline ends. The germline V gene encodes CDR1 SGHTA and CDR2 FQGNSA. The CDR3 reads CASSSYFEAYYGYTF. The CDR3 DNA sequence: TGTGCCAGCAGCTCCTACTTCGAGGCGTACTATGGCTACACCTTC.

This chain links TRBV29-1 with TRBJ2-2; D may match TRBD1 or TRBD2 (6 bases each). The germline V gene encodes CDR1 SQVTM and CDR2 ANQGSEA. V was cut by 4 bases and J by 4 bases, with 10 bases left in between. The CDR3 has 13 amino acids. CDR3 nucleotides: TGCAGCGTTGTGGGGGGCAGCACCGGGGAGCTGTTTTTT. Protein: CSVVGGSTGELFF.

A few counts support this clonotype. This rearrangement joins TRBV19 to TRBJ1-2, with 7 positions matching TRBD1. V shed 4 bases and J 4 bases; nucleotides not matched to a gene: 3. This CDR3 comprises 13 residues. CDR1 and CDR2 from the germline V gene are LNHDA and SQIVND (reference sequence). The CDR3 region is CASSTGTVYGYTF. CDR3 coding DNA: TGTGCCAGTAGTACAGGGACAGTCTATGGCTACACCTTC.

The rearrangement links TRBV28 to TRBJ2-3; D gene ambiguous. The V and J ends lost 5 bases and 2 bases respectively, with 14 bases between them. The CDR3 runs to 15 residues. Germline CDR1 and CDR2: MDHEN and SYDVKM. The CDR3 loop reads CASSQPLGATDTQYF. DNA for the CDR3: TGTGCCAGCAGTCAACCCCTCGGAGCCACAGATACGCAGTATTTT.

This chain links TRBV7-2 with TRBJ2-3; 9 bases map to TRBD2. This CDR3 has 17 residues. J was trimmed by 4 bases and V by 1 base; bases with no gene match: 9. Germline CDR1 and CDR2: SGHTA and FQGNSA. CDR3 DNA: TGTGCCAGCAGCTTAGTCGGGCTAGCGGGGTGGGCAGATACGCAGTATTTT. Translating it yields CASSLVGLAGWADTQYF. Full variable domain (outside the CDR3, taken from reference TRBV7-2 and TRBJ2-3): GAGVSQSPSNKVTEKGKDVELRCDPISGHTALYWYRQSLGQGLEFLIYFQGNSAPDKSGLPSDRFSAERTGGSVSTLTIQRTQQEDSAVYLCASSLVGLAGWADTQYFGPGTRLTVL.

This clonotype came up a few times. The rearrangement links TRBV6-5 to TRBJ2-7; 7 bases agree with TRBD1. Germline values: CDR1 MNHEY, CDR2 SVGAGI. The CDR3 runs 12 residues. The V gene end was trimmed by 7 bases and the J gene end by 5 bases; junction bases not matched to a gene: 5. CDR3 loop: CASTGTAHEQYF. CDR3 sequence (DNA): TGTGCCAGCACCGGGACAGCCCACGAGCAGTACTTC.

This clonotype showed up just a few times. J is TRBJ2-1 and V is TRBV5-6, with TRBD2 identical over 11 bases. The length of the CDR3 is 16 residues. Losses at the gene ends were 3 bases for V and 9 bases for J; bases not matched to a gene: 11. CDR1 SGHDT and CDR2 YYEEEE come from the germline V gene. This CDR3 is CASSSRLAGGHGEQFF. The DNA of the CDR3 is TGTGCCAGCAGCTCAAGGCTAGCGGGGGGCCACGGTGAGCAGTTCTTC.

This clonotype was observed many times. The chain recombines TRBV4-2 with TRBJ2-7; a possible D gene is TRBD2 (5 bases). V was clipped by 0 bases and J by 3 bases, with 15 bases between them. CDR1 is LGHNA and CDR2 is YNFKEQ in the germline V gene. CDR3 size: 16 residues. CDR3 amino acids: CASSQEVGSESYEQYF. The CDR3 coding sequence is TGTGCCAGCAGCCAAGAGGTGGGGAGCGAGAGCTACGAGCAGTACTTC.

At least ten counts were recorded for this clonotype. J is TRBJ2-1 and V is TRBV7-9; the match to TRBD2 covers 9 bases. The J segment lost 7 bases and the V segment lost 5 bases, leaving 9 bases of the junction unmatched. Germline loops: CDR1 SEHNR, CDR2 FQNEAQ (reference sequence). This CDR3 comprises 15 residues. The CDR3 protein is CASSPPSGTLNEQFF. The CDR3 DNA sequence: TGTGCCAGCAGCCCACCTAGCGGGACTTTAAATGAGCAGTTCTTC.

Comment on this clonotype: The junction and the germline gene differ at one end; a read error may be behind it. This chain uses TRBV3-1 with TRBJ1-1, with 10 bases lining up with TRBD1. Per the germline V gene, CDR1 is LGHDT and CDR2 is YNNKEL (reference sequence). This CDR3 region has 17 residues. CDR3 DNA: TGTGCCAGCAGCCAATCCCCGGGACAGGGGTTGAACACTGGAGCTTTCTTT. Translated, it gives CASSQSPGQGLNTGAFF. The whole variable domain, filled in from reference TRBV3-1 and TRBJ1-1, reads DTAVSQTPKYLVTQMGNDKSIKCEQNLGHDTMYWYKQDSKKFLKIMFSYNNKELIINETVPNRFSPKSPDKAHLNLHINSLELGDSAVYFCASSQSPGQGLNTGAFFGQGTRLTVV.

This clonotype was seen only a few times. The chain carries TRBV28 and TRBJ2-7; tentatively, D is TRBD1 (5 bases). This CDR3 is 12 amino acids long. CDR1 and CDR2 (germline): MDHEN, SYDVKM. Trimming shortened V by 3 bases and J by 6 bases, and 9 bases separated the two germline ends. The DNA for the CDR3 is TGTGCCAGCAGTTTCAGGGTTAGCGAGCAGTACTTC. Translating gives CASSFRVSEQYF.

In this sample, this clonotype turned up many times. CDR3 coding DNA: TGCGCCAGTTACATACAGGGCTACTCGCGCGACATAGAGCAGTTCTTC. Its protein is CASYIQGYSRDIEQFF. This chain joins TRBV5-1 and TRBJ2-1; the D gene is possibly TRBD1 (6 bases). Trimming shortened V by 8 bases and J by 10 bases, and 28 bases separated the two germline ends. From germline, CDR1 is SGHRS and CDR2 YFSETQ. The CDR3 runs 16 residues.

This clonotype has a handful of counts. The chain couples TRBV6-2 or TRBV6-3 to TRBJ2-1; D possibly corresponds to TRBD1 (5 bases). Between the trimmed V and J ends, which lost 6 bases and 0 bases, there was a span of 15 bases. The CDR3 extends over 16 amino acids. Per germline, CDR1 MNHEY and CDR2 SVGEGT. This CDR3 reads CASSSLDSYSYNEQFF. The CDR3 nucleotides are TGTGCCAGCAGCTCGTTAGACAGCTACTCCTACAATGAGCAGTTCTTC.

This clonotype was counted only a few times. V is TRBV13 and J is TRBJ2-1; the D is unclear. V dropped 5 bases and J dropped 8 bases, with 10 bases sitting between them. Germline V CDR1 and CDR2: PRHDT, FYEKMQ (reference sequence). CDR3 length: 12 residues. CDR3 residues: CASSGDKDEQFF. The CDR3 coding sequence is TGTGCCAGCAGCGGAGACAAAGATGAGCAGTTCTTC.

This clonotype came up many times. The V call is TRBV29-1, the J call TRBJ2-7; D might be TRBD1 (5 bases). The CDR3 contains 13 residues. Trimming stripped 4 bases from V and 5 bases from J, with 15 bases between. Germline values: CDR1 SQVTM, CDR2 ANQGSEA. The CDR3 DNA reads TGCAGCGTTGTAAAGGGGAATGTAAACGAGCAGTACTTC. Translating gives CSVVKGNVNEQYF.

CDR3 sequence: CSARARRGAYEQYF. The CDR3 bases are TGCAGTGCTAGAGCAAGGCGGGGGGCCTACGAGCAGTACTTC. The chain is built from TRBV20-1 and TRBJ2-7; 8 bases fit TRBD2. Germline V gene sequence: CDR1 DFQATT, CDR2 SNEGSKA (reference sequence). The CDR3 has 14 amino acids. V dropped 1 base and J dropped 2; count of bases not matched to a gene: 4.